The clone carrying this TCR beta chain turned up a few times. Its antigen is undetermined. RNA transcripts yielded amplified TCR beta CDR3 regions. The workflow started with a first-round RT-PCR run with HTBI primers and then moved on to a second-round multiplex PCR. MiXCR, applied by TCRdb to the multiplex PCR reads, yields one record per CDR3 protein. The sample consists of around 520,000 distinct CDR3 sequences, less than 40% of them appearing once. V was shortened by 5 bases and J by 5 bases, with 7 bases between the two germline ends. The CDR3 has 12 amino acids. Germline-derived CDR1 and CDR2 are SEHNR and FQNEAQ (reference sequence). The entry originates in a study of Graves' ophthalmopathy and Graves' hyperthyroidism. Study-wide background: Ophthalmopathy absent within 18 months of follow-up marked hyperthyroidism as stable. Study results and caveats: Most clonotypes expanded in thyroid above 0.001 frequency were present in blood too.

Researchers turned away patients with other autoimmune diseases, uncontrolled infections, pregnancy or lactation. Diagnosis used clinical symptoms, serum thyroxine, TRAb, thyroid ultrasound and orbital computed tomography. The V call is TRBV7-9, the J call TRBJ2-1, with no clear D. The sample consisted of peripheral blood or thyroid tissue (not recorded which). This TCR derives from an adult man with Graves' hyperthyroidism. CDR3 loop: CASSDTNNEQFF. The CDR3 region has the DNA TGTGCCAGCAGCGATACCAACAATGAGCAGTTCTTC.